The T cell receptor beta chain under discussion was sequenced for a study of CXCR3-negative and CXCR3-positive naive CD8 T cells. Whole-study results and caveats: Within a donor, both naive subsets shared TRBV-TRBJ usage, unlike memory cells. Each naive subset displayed comparably high diversity, whereas memory CD8+ cells displayed much lower diversity.

Turning to this clonotype: As yet, its antigen is unknown.

cDNA libraries for TRB were generated by 5' RACE incorporating UMI labels. TCRdb re-called the 5' RACE reads and catalogs CDR3 proteins one per entry, DNA excluded. In total, the table holds about 6,000 distinct CDR3 sequences. The germline CDR1 and CDR2 sequences are LGHDT and YNNKEL (reference sequence). The CDR3 is 16 amino acids. Sequenced input: naive CXCR3- CD8+ T cells from blood. Stated subset: CD45RO-CCR7+CD27+CD95- naive CD8+ T cells lacking CXCR3 (TNR3-). This sequence originates from a human donor in good health. Some clones in this sample may be carry-over from other donors' samples. The chain couples TRBV3-1 to TRBJ2-3. CDR3 region: CASSQFLSLSGDTQYF.